The next 7 T cell receptor beta chains were all read from a single sample in a study of spatial heterogeneity in lung cancer. Points from the study as a whole: The number of expanded tumor alpha and beta chains correlated with mutation number.

MiXCR was run by TCRdb on the 5' RACE reads, yielding one entry per CDR3 protein. Of hundreds of distinct CDR3 sequences listed, 29% were seen once; the top ten hold roughly 21%. The time point: sample taken at primary tumor resection. No cognate antigen is known for these TCRs. The source material was lung tumor tissue, sampled at surgery. These receptor sequences come from a male donor with early-stage non-small cell lung cancer.

The sample holds a few counts of this clonotype. The library was built for alpha chains, so this beta chain is an off-target read and its size means little. The chain is built from TRBV28 and TRBJ2-4; 7 bases fit TRBD1. This CDR3 spans 15 amino acids. J was trimmed by 9 bases and V by 4 bases; bases with no gene match: 12. Germline values: CDR1 MDHEN, CDR2 SYDVKM. The chain's CDR3 is CASSSLGQSNGIQYF. CDR3 nucleotides: TGTGCCAGCAGTTCCTTGGGACAGTCCAACGGCATTCAGTACTTC.

With regard to this clonotype: This beta chain represents an off-target read in a library built for alpha chains; its size is of limited meaning. The chain carries TRBV5-6 and TRBJ2-5; D possibly corresponds to TRBD2 (6 bases). V dropped 0 bases and J dropped 0 bases, with 9 bases sitting between them. This CDR3 comprises 15 residues. Germline-derived CDR1 and CDR2 are SGHDT and YYEEEE. The CDR3 is CASSLARTNQETQYF. The CDR3 nucleotides read TGTGCCAGCAGCTTGGCCCGGACTAACCAAGAGACCCAGTACTTC.

As to this clonotype: This beta chain is an off-target read within a library intended for alpha chains, so its frequency means little. The chain employs TRBV7-9 and TRBJ2-7; TRBD2 is a possible D gene (5 bases). Germline V gives CDR1 SEHNR, CDR2 FQNEAQ (reference sequence). V lost 5 bases and J 3 bases, leaving 20 bases between the germline ends. The CDR3 is made up of 16 amino acids. This CDR3 is CASSPAGGFLGYEQYF. In DNA, the CDR3 is TGTGCCAGCAGCCCAGCAGGCGGGTTCTTGGGCTACGAGCAGTACTTC.

About this clonotype: This beta chain appears as a stray read in a library generated for alpha chains; its size is not informative. The chain uses TRBV27 and TRBJ1-6, with a tentative D call TRBD1 (6 bases). Looked up from germline, CDR1 is MNHEY and CDR2 is SMNVEV (reference sequence). V lost 1 base and J 7 bases, leaving 11 bases between the germline ends. CDR3 length equals 15 residues. The CDR3 sequence is CASSLFSQGNSPLHF. Written as DNA, the CDR3 is TGTGCCAGCAGTTTATTCTCGCAGGGGAATTCACCCCTCCACTTT.

In its sample, this clonotype ranks as hyperexpanded. In a library made to pick up alpha chains, this beta chain is a stray read with a size that means little. The rearrangement uses TRBV2 and TRBJ1-6, with 7 bases fitting TRBD1. Unmatched junction bases numbered 3, after V lost 6 bases and J lost 7 bases. Germline CDR1 reads SNHLY; CDR2 reads FYNNEI. This CDR3 has 13 residues. The chain's CDR3 is CASRGGGNSPLHF. The DNA of the CDR3 is TGTGCCAGCAGAGGGGGCGGGAATTCACCCCTCCACTTT.

Concerning this clonotype: The library was prepared for alpha chains; this beta chain is a stray read, so its frequency means little. V is TRBV29-1 and J is TRBJ2-1; no definite D call. This CDR3 is built from 15 residues. Germline lookup yields CDR1 SQVTM and CDR2 ANQGSEA. V was trimmed by 7 bases and J by 3 bases, leaving 19 bases between them. The CDR3 region is CSANLGRAYYNEQFF. The CDR3 DNA reads TGCAGCGCTAACCTTGGGCGAGCCTACTACAATGAGCAGTTCTTC.

The table lists this clonotype with a few counts. Since it is a stray read in a library aimed at alpha chains, this beta chain has a size that is not meaningful. The chain combines TRBV6-6 with TRBJ1-5; no clear D gene. The CDR3 loop spans 15 amino acids. With 3 bases removed from V and 0 bases from J, the gap between germline ends came to 9 bases. Germline V gene sequence: CDR1 MNHNY, CDR2 SVGAGI (reference sequence). In nucleotides, the CDR3 is TGTGCCAGCAGTTATACTCAGTATAGCAATCAGCCCCAGCATTTT. Translated: CASSYTQYSNQPQHF.